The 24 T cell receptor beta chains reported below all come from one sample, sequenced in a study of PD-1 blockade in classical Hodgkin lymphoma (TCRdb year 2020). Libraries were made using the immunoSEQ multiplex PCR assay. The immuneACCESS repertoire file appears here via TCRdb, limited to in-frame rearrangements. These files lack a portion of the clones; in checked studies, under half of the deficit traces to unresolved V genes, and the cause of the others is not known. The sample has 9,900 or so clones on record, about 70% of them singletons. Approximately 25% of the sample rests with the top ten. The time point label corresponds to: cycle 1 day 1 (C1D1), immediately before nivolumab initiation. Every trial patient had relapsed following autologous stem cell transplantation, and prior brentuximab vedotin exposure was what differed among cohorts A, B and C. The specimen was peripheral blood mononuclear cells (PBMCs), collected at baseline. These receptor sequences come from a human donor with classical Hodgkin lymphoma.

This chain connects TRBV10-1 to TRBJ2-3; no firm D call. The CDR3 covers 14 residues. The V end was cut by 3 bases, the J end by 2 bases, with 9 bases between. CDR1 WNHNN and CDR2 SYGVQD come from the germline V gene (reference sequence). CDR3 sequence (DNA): TGCGCCAGCAGTGACCCCTTAACCACAGATACGCAGTATTTT. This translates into CASSDPLTTDTQYF.

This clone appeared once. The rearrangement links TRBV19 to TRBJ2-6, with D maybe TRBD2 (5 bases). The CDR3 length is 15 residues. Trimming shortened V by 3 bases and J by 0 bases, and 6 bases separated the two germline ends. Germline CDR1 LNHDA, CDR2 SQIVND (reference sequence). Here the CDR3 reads CASSIGLSGANVLTF. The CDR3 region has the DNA TGTGCCAGTAGTATCGGACTCTCTGGGGCCAACGTCCTGACTTTC.

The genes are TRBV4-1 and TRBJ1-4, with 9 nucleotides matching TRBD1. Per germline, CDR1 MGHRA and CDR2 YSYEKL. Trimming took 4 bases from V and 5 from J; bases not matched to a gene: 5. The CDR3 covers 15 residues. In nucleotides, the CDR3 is TGCGCCAGCAGCCCATCCGGGACAGGGAATGAAAAACTGTTTTTT. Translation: CASSPSGTGNEKLFF.

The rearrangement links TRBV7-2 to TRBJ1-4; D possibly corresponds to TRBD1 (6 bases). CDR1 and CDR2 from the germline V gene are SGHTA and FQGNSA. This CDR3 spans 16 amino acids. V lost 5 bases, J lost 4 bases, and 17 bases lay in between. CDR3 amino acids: CASSLGGAGLNEKLFF. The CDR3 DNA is TGTGCCAGCAGCCTCGGGGGCGCGGGGCTTAATGAAAAACTGTTTTTT.

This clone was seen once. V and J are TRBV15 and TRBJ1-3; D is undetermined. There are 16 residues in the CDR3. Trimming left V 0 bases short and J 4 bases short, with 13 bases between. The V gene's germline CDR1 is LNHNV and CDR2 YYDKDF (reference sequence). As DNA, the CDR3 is TGTGCCACCAGCAGAGAGTTAGGGTTAATAGGAAACACCATATATTTT. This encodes CATSRELGLIGNTIYF.

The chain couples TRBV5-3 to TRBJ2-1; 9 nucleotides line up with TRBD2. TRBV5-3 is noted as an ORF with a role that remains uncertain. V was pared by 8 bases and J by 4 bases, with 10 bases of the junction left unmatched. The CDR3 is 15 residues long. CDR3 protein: CASSIQGLAYNEQFF. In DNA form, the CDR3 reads TGTGCCAGCAGCATACAGGGACTAGCATACAATGAGCAGTTCTTC.

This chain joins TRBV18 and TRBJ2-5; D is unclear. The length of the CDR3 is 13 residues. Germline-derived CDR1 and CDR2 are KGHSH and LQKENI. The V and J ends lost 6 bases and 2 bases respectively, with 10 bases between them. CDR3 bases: TGTGCCAGCTCCTCGTCGCTACAAGAGACCCAGTACTTC. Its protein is CASSSSLQETQYF.

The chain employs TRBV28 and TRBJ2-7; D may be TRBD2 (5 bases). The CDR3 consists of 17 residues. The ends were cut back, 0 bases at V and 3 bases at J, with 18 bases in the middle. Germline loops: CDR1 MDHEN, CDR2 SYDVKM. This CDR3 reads CASSLWSAGLSHYEQYF. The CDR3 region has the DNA TGTGCCAGCAGTTTATGGTCGGCGGGCCTATCACACTACGAGCAGTACTTC.

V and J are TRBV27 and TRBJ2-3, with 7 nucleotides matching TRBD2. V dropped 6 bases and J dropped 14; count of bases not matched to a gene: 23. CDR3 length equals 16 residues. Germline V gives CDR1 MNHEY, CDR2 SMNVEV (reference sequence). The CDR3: CASRETPTSALGNLYF. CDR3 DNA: TGTGCCAGCAGAGAAACCCCTACTAGCGCCCTGGGAAATCTGTATTTT.

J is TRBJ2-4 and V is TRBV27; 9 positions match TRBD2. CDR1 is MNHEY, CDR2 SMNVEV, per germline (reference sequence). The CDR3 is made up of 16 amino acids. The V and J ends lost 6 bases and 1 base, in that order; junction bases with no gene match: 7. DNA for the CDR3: TGTGCCAGCAGGAACCTAGCGGGAAATGCCAAAAACATTCAGTACTTC. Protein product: CASRNLAGNAKNIQYF.

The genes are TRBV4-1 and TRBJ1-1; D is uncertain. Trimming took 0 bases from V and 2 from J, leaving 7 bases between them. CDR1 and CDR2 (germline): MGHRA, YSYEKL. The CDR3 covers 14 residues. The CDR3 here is CASSQDRSNTEAFF. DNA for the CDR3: TGCGCCAGCAGCCAAGATCGGAGTAACACTGAAGCTTTCTTT.

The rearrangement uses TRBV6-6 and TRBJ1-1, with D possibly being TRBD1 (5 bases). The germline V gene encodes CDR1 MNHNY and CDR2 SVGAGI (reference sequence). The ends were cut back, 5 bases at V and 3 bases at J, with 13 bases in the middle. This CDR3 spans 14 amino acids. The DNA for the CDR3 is TGTGCCAGCAGTGGCCGGGGGGGGGACACTGAAGCTTTCTTT. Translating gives CASSGRGGDTEAFF.

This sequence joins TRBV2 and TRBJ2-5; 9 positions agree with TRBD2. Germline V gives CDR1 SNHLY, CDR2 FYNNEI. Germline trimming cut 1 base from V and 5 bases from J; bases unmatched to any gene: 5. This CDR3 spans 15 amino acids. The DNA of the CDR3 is TGTGCCAGCAGTGAAGAAGCGGCGGGAGGGGAGACCCAGTACTTC. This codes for CASSEEAAGGETQYF.

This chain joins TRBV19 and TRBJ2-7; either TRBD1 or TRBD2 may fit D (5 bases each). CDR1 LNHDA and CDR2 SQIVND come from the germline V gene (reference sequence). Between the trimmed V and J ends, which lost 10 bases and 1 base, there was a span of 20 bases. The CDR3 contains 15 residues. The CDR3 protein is CATSRGSFQSYEQYF. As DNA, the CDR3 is TGTGCCACCTCACGGGGCAGCTTCCAGTCCTACGAGCAGTACTTC.

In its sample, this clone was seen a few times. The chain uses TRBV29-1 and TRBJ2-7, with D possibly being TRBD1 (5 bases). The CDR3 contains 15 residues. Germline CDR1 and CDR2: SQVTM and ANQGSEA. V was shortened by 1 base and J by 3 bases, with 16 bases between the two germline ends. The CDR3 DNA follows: TGCAGCGTTGAAGGGGGAAGGGGTCCCAACTACGAGCAGTACTTC. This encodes CSVEGGRGPNYEQYF.

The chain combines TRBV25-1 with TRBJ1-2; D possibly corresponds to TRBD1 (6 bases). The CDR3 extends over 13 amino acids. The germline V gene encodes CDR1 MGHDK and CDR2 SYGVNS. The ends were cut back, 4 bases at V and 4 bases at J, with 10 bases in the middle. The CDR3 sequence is CASSVEDSYGYTF. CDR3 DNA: TGTGCCAGCAGTGTTGAGGACAGCTATGGCTACACCTTC.

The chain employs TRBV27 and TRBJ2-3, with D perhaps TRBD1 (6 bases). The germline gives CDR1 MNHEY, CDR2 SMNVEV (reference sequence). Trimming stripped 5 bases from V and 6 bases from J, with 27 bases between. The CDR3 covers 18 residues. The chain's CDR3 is CASSTLGPTGRVLDTQYF. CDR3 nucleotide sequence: TGTGCCAGCAGTACCCTCGGACCGACAGGCCGAGTATTGGATACGCAGTATTTT.

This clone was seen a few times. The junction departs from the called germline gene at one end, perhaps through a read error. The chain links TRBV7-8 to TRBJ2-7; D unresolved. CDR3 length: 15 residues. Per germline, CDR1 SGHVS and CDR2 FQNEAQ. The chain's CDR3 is CASSIAYGPSYEQYF. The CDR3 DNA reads TGTGCCAGCAGCATAGCATATGGACCAAGCTACGAGCAGTACTTC.

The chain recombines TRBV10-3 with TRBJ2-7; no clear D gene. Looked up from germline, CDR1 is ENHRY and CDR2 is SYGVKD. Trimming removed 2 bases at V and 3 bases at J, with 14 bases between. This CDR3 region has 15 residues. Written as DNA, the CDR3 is TGTGCCATCAGTGAGGAAAACCAAGCCCGCTACGAGCAGTACTTC. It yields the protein CAISEENQARYEQYF.

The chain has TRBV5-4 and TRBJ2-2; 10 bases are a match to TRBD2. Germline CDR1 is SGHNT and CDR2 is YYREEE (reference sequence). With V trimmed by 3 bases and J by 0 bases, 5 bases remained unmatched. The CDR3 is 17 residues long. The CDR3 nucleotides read TGTGCCAGCAGCTGGGGAGCGGGAGGGACGAACACCGGGGAGCTGTTTTTT. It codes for CASSWGAGGTNTGELFF.

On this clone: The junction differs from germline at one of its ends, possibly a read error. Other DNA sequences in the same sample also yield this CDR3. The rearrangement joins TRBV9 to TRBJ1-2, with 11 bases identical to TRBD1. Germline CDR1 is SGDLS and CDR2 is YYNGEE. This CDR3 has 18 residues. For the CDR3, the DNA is TGCGCCAGCAGCGTAACTAGGGACAGGGGGAGACCTAACTATGGCTACACCTTC. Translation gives CASSVTRDRGRPNYGYTF.

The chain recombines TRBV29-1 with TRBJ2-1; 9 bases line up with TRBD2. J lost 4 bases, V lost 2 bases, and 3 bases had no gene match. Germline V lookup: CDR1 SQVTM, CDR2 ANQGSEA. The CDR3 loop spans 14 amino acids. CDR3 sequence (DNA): TGCAGCGTTGAACCGGGACTAGCTTACAATGAGCAGTTCTTC. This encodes CSVEPGLAYNEQFF.

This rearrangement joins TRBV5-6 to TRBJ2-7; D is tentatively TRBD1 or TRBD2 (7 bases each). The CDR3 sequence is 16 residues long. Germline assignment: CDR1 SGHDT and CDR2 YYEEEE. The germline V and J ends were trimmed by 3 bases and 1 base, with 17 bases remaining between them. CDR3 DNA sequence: TGTGCCAGCAGCTCATTGTGGGAGGGGGCGTCCTACGAGCAGTACTTC. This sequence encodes CASSSLWEGASYEQYF.

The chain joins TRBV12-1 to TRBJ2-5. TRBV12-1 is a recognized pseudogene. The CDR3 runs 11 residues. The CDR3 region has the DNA TGTGCCAGCAGCTTTAAGGGGACCCAGTACTTC. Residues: CASSFKGTQYF.